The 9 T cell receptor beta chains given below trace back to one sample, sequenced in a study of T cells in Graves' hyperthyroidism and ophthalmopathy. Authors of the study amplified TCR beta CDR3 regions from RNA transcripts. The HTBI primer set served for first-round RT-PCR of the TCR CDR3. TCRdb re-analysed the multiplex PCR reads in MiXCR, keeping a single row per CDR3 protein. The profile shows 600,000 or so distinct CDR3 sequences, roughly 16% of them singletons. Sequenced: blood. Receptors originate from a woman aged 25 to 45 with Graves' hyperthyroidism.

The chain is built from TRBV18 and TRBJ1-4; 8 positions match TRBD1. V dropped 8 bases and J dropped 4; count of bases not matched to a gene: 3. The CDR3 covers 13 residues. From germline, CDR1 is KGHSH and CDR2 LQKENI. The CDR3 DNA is TGTGCCAGCGCGACAGGGGATAATGAAAAACTGTTTTTT. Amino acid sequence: CASATGDNEKLFF.

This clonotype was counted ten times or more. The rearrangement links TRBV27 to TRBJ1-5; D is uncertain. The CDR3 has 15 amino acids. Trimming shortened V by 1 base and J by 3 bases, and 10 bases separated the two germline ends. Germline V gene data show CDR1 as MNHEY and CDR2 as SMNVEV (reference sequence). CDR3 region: CASSLYGQDNQPQHF. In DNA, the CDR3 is TGTGCCAGCAGTTTATACGGGCAGGACAATCAGCCCCAGCATTTT.

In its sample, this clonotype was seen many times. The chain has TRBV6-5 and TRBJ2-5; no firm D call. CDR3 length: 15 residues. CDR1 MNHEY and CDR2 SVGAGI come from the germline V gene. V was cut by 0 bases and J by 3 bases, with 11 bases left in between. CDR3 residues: CASSYSGRPEETQYF. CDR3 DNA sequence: TGTGCCAGCAGTTACTCGGGTAGGCCCGAAGAGACCCAGTACTTC.

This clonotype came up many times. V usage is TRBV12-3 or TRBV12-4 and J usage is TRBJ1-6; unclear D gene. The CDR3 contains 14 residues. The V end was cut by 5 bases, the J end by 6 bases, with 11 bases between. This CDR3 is CASSPWAVNSPLHF. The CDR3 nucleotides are TGTGCCAGCAGTCCGTGGGCTGTTAATTCACCCCTCCACTTT.

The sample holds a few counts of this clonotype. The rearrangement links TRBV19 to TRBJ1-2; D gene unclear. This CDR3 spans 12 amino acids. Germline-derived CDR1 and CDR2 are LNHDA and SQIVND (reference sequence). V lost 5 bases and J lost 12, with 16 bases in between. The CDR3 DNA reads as TGTGCCAGTAGTGAACGCAGAGCCGGCCACACCTTC. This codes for CASSERRAGHTF. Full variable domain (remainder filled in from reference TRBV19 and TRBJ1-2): DGGITQSPKYLFRKEGQNVTLSCEQNLNHDAMYWYRQDPGQGLRLIYYSQIVNDFQKGDIAEGYSVSREKKESFPLTVTSAQKNPTAFYLCASSERRAGHTFGSGTRLTVV.

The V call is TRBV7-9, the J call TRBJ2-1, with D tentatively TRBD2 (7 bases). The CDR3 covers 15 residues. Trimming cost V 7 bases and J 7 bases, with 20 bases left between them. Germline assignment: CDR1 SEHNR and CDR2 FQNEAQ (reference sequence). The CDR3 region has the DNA TGTGCCAGCACCTTGACTGGGGGGGGGCGAAATGAGCAGTTCTTC. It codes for CASTLTGGGRNEQFF.

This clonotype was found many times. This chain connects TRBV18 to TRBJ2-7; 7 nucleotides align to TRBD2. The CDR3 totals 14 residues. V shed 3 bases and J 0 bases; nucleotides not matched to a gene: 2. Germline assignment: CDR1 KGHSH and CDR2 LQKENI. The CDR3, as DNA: TGTGCCAGCTCACCGGGGGACTACTCCTACGAGCAGTACTTC. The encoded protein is CASSPGDYSYEQYF.

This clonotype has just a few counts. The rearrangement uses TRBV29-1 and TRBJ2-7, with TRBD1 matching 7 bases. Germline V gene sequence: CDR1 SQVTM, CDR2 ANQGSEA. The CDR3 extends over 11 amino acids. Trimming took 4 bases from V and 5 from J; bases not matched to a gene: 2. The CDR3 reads CSVGQGNEQYF. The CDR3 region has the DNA TGCAGCGTTGGACAGGGCAACGAGCAGTACTTC.

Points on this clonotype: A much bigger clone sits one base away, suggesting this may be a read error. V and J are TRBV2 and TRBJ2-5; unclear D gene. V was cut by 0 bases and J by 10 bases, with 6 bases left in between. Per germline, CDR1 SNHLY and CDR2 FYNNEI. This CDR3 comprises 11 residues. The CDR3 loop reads CASSEAGNQYF. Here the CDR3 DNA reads TGTGCCAGCAGTGAAGCGGGGAACCAGTACTTC.